Listed below are T cell receptor beta chains from one sample, sequenced in a study of cytomegalovirus exposure and HLA in healthy donors. TCRdb keeps only in-frame clones here, not all; method: immunoSEQ multiplex PCR. In the table there are about 98,000 clones, around 70% of which are singletons. Sequenced: PBMCs. The source of these receptors is a man aged 50-60 years in good health and CMV-seronegative. CDR3s leave out the opening cysteine and the closing phenylalanine or tryptophan.

j_gene	v_gene	CDR3aa
TRBJ2-1	TRBV5-4	ASSPGGLRGAAHNEQF
TRBJ2-2	TRBV6-4	ASSDGRTNTGELF
TRBJ2-2	TRBV19	ASSNLGLAGGNTGELF
TRBJ2-6	TRBV19	ASSPLDRGPSGANVLT
TRBJ2-7	TRBV6-1	ASRPTSGSKSWEY
TRBJ2-7	TRBV30	AWRGQTPVEQH
TRBJ2-7	TRBV29-1	SVGGTGAYYEQY
TRBJ2-2	TRBV27	ASGAGAELF
TRBJ1-2	TRBV7-9	ASSLGQNYGYT
TRBJ1-4	TRBV7-8	ASSPDRLRGEKLF
TRBJ1-1	TRBV28	ASSPEGAGNTEAF
TRBJ1-5	TRBV5-6	ASGPRGSNQPQH
TRBJ2-7	TRBV28	ASSLFEGVGTGGRAAYEQY
NA	TRBV7-2	ASSSYYEQY
TRBJ1-3	TRBV4-1	ASSLTGGAGNTIY
TRBJ2-1	TRBV27	AGSFRQGADSYNEQF
NA	TRBV11-2	ASSSRKQGSSYEQY
TRBJ2-7	TRBV6-5	ASSRGLAGEREQY
TRBJ1-4	TRBV5-1	ASRARGSHRWWEKLF
TRBJ2-5	TRBV28	ASSPSTAQWETQY
TRBJ2-1	TRBV7-7	ASSLRDTDEQF
TRBJ1-5	TRBV5-4	ASSGGRVEPQH
TRBJ1-4	TRBV5-1	ASSPEGNQNEKLF
TRBJ1-2	TRBV28	ASRNPGGPYGYT
TRBJ2-5	TRBV28	ASSFSRGRGNLFGQETQY
TRBJ1-1	TRBV6-1	ASSERGSNTEAF
TRBJ1-1	TRBV5-1	ASSPRGAEAF
TRBJ1-2	TRBV5-1	ASSIGGGSHGYT
TRBJ2-1	TRBV28	ASSQFSGGANYNEQF
TRBJ1-1	TRBV5-1	ASSLHPQNTEAF
TRBJ1-3	TRBV7-9	ASSKDRGLGNTIY
TRBJ2-6	TRBV28	ASSGEGAGANVLT
TRBJ2-7	TRBV5-1	ASSLAVSYEQY
NA	TRBV27	ASSQTGQETYEQY
TRBJ1-4	TRBV2	ASRAGTGNEKLF
TRBJ2-7	TRBV15	ATSDLGQGTEQY
TRBJ2-3	TRBV5-4	ASTPTWDRGADTQY
TRBJ2-3	TRBV5-4	ASSKGLAGTTDTQY
TRBJ1-4	TRBV7-9	SSSSPPGQGLSEKLF
TRBJ1-6	TRBV21-1	ASSTPERKAGRDSPLH
TRBJ2-7	TRBV7-2	ASSSSGGRIYEQY
TRBJ1-2	TRBV5-5	ASSLVAGNYGYT
TRBJ2-7	TRBV19	ASSAGQGTYEQY
TRBJ2-5	TRBV5-4	ASRVGGVRETQY
TRBJ2-7	TRBV7-9	ASSLAQGQGSYEQY
TRBJ2-1	TRBV21-1	ASSLRTSGRSYNEQF
TRBJ2-7	TRBV7-2	ASSRVQGSYEQY
TRBJ2-7	TRBV7-9	ASSLPLGQGSYEQY
TRBJ1-1	TRBV4-2	ASSQTGGFGEAF
TRBJ1-2	TRBV11-2	ATQKVRGDGYT
TRBJ2-7	TRBV28	ASSSPLRGASYEQY
TRBJ1-5	TRBV10-2	ASSEEGSNQPQH
TRBJ2-1	TRBV28	ASSLTGTEEV
TRBJ2-7	TRBV6-6	ATYGDSSYEQY